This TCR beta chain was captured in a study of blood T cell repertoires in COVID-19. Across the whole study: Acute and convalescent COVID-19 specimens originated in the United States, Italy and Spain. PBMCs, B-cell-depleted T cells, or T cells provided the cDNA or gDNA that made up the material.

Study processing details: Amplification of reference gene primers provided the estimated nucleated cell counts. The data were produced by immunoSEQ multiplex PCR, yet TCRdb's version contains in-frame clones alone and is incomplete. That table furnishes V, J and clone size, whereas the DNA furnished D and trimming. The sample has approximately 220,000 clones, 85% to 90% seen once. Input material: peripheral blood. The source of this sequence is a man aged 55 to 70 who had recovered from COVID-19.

For the CDR3, the DNA is TGCGCCAGCAGCCAAGAAGGCTCGGGACAGAAACAGTACTTC. This codes for CASSQEGSGQKQYF. The chain employs TRBV4-1 and TRBJ2-7; 7 bases are shared with TRBD1. Germline V gives CDR1 MGHRA, CDR2 YSYEKL. CDR3 size: 14 residues. Trimming took 0 bases from V and 10 from J; bases not matched to a gene: 9.